These 11 T cell receptor beta chains were all obtained from the same sample, sequenced in a study of T-cell reconstitution after alpha-beta-depleted transplantation in children. Unique molecular identifiers were used to barcode this TCRbeta library. TCRdb independently ran MiXCR on the PCR reads; one entry per CDR3 protein. The table shows under 250,000 distinct CDR3 sequences, with 5.5% to 7% occurring only once. The sample was PBMCs, taken before TCRalphabeta/CD19-depleted stem cell transplant. All receptors derive from a boy aged 2 to 10 with acute lymphoblastic leukemia, due to receive a stem cell transplant.

This clonotype was counted only a few times. The chain is built from TRBV10-3 and TRBJ2-1; the match to TRBD2 covers 10 bases. Germline values: CDR1 ENHRY, CDR2 SYGVKD. Trimming at V came to 8 bases and at J to 13 bases, leaving 5 bases not matched to a gene. This CDR3 comprises 11 residues. Here the CDR3 DNA reads TGTGCCATCCTAGCGGGAGCGGGCCAGTTCTTC. It specifies CAILAGAGQFF.

The chain joins TRBV7-8 to TRBJ2-3; 7 nucleotides align to TRBD2. Trimming at V came to 5 bases and at J to 6 bases, leaving 14 bases not matched to a gene. From germline, CDR1 is SGHVS and CDR2 FQNEAQ. This CDR3 contains 16 residues. CDR3: CASSLLFPSGIDTQYF. CDR3 in DNA: TGTGCCAGCAGCCTTCTCTTTCCTAGCGGAATCGATACGCAGTATTTT.

The rearrangement links TRBV11-2 to TRBJ1-5; D unclear. With 4 bases removed from V and 4 bases from J, the gap between germline ends came to 8 bases. The CDR3 extends over 13 amino acids. From germline, CDR1 is SGHAT and CDR2 FQNNGV. Written as DNA, the CDR3 is TGTGCCAGCAGCTCCACCGATAATCAGCCCCAGCATTTT. This gives the protein CASSSTDNQPQHF.

This clonotype has more than one count but fewer than ten. V usage is TRBV25-1 and J usage is TRBJ2-1, with TRBD2 matching over 14 bases. This CDR3 has 15 residues. Germline values: CDR1 MGHDK, CDR2 SYGVNS. Trimming at V came to 6 bases and at J to 6 bases, leaving 4 bases not matched to a gene. The CDR3: CASSATSGGANEQFF. CDR3 DNA sequence: TGTGCCAGCAGCGCGACTAGCGGGGGGGCCAATGAGCAGTTCTTC.

This chain joins TRBV28 and TRBJ2-3; the match to TRBD2 covers 10 bases. Germline V lookup: CDR1 MDHEN, CDR2 SYDVKM. Unmatched junction bases numbered 18, after V lost 7 bases and J lost 2 bases. This CDR3 is built from 19 residues. CDR3: CASTLALGLAGADTDTQYF. The CDR3 DNA sequence: TGTGCCAGCACTCTCGCTCTAGGGCTAGCGGGGGCCGACACAGATACGCAGTATTTT.

This rearrangement joins TRBV5-1 to TRBJ1-4; TRBD1 might be the D (6 bases). The V end lost 6 bases, the J end lost 8 bases, and 14 bases lay between the germline ends. CDR3 length equals 13 residues. The germline CDR1 and CDR2 sequences are SGHRS and YFSETQ. The CDR3 here is CASKAGEKEKLFF. CDR3 DNA: TGCGCCAGCAAGGCAGGGGAGAAGGAAAAACTGTTTTTT. The whole variable domain, filled in from reference TRBV5-1 and TRBJ1-4, reads KAGVTQTPRYLIKTRGQQVTLSCSPISGHRSVSWYQQTPGQGLQFLFEYFSETQRNKGNFPGRFSGRQFSNSRSEMNVSTLELGDSALYLCASKAGEKEKLFFGSGTQLSVL.

The chain joins TRBV27 to TRBJ2-7; 11 bases fit TRBD2. The V segment lost 2 bases and the J segment 3 bases; nucleotides outside the gene matches: 6. The CDR3 is 16 amino acids. Germline V CDR1 and CDR2: MNHEY, SMNVEV (reference sequence). The CDR3 nucleotides read TGTGCCAGCAGTTTACGATTGGGGACTAGCGGCTACGAGCAGTACTTC. Protein sequence: CASSLRLGTSGYEQYF.

Ten or more counts support this clonotype. V is TRBV2 and J is TRBJ2-7; D uncertain. V lost 3 bases and J lost 5, with 14 bases in between. The CDR3 runs 14 residues. CDR1 is SNHLY, CDR2 FYNNEI, per germline. As DNA, the CDR3 is TGTGCCAGCAGTGATTACGGTGGGAAAGACGAGCAGTACTTC. Translated, it gives CASSDYGGKDEQYF.

This chain joins TRBV28 and TRBJ2-7, with D perhaps matching TRBD1 (5 bases). The CDR3 spans 15 residues. Per the germline V gene, CDR1 is MDHEN and CDR2 is SYDVKM. V dropped 3 bases and J dropped 4 bases, with 16 bases sitting between them. CDR3 region: CASSFARQPPYEQYF. As DNA, the CDR3 is TGTGCCAGCAGTTTTGCGAGACAGCCACCATACGAGCAGTACTTC.

In this sample, this clonotype turned up many times. This chain links TRBV7-2 with TRBJ1-1, with D unresolved. Per the germline V gene, CDR1 is SGHTA and CDR2 is FQGNSA. V lost 5 bases to trimming and J lost 3 bases, with 13 bases between them. The CDR3 is 14 residues long. CDR3 bases: TGTGCCAGCAGCAGGTGGGGAATATACACTGAAGCTTTCTTT. This sequence encodes CASSRWGIYTEAFF.

The chain couples TRBV20-1 to TRBJ2-1; D possibly matches TRBD1 or TRBD2 (5 bases each). CDR1 DFQATT and CDR2 SNEGSKA come from the germline V gene (reference sequence). The CDR3 runs to 13 residues. CDR3: CRNLAGTGNEQFF. The CDR3 DNA is TGCAGGAACCTGGCCGGGACGGGAAATGAGCAGTTCTTC.